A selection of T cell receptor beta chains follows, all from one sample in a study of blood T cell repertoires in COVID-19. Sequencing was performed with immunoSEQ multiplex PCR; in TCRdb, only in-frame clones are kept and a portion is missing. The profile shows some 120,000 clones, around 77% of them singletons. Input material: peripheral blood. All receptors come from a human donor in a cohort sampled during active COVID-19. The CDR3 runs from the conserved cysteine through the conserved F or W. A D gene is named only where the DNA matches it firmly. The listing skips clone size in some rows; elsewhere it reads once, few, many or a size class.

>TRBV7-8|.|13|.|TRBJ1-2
CASSFDRNYGYTF
TGTGCCAGCAGCTTTGACAGAAACTATGGCTACACCTTC
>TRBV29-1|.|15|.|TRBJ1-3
CSVEDQGTSGNTIYF
TGCAGCGTTGAAGACCAGGGGACCTCTGGAAACACCATATATTTT
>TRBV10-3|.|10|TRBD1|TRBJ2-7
CLDRGRPFSF
TGTCTTGACAGGGGCAGGCCTTTTTCCTTC
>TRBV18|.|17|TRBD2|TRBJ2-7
CASSLRGGTSGIYEQYF
TGTGCCAGCTCACTCCGGGGCGGGACTAGCGGGATCTACGAGCAGTACTTC
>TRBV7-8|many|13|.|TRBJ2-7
CASSGQTVYEQYF
TGTGCCAGCAGCGGACAGACCGTCTACGAGCAGTACTTC
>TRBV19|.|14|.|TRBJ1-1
CASRGRGRNTEAFF
TGTGCCAGTAGGGGCAGGGGTCGGAACACTGAAGCTTTCTTT
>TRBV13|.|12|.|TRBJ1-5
CASSLEGEPQHF
TGTGCCAGCAGCTTAGAAGGGGAGCCCCAGCATTTT
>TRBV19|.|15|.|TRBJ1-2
CASSMPTGRSYGYTF
TGTGCCAGTAGTATGCCCACAGGGAGAAGCTATGGCTACACCTTC
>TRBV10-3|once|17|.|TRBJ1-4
CAISESNRGGIREKLFF
TGTGCCATCAGTGAGTCGAATAGGGGAGGGATCCGGGAAAAACTGTTTTTT
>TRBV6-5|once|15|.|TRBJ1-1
CASSVKPRVGTEAFF
TGTGCCAGCAGCGTAAAGCCCAGGGTGGGCACTGAAGCTTTCTTT
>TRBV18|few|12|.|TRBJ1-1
CASSPVATGAFF
TGTGCCAGCTCACCAGTGGCGACGGGGGCTTTCTTT
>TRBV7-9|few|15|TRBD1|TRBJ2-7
CASSWTGVAFYEQYF
TGTGCCAGCAGCTGGACAGGGGTCGCCTTCTACGAGCAGTACTTC
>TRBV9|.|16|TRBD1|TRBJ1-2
CASSPWDRKSNYGYTF
TGTGCCAGCAGCCCCTGGGACAGGAAAAGCAACTATGGCTACACCTTC
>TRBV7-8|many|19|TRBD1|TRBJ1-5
CASSTGQGGPLYSNQPQHF
TGTGCCAGCAGCACCGGACAGGGCGGTCCTCTTTATAGCAATCAGCCCCAGCATTTT
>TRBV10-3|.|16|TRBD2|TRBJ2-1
CAISVAGGAVGDEQFF
TGTGCCATCAGTGTCGCCGGGGGGGCGGTGGGCGATGAGCAGTTCTTC
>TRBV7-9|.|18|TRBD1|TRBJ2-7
CASSSSRPGTGRAYEQYF
TGTGCCAGCAGCTCCTCTCGCCCCGGGACAGGGCGTGCCTACGAGCAGTACTTC
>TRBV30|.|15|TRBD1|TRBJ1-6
CAWRRSGTGISPLHF
TGTGCCTGGAGGAGGTCCGGGACAGGGATTTCACCCCTCCACTTT
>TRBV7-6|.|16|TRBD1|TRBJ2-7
CASSARGRQGEHEQYF
TGTGCCAGCAGCGCCCGGGGGAGACAGGGGGAACACGAGCAGTACTTC
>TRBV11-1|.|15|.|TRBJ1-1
CASRAIGGAHPEAFF
TGTGCCAGCAGGGCGATTGGGGGGGCGCACCCTGAAGCTTTCTTT
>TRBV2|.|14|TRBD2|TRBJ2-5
CASTDSGTWETQYF
TGTGCCAGCACTGATAGCGGGACGTGGGAGACCCAGTACTTC
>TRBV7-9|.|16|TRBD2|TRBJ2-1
CASSNLAASSYNEQFF
TGTGCCAGCAGCAATCTAGCGGCGAGCTCCTACAATGAGCAGTTCTTC
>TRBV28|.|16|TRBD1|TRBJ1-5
CASSLRQGYSNQPQHF
TGTGCCAGCAGCCTGCGACAGGGATATAGCAATCAGCCCCAGCATTTT
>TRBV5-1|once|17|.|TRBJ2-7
CASSFWTARQLFYEQYF
TGCGCCAGCAGCTTCTGGACTGCCCGCCAATTATTCTACGAGCAGTACTTC
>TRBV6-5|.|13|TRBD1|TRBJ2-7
CASSPGQTYEQYF
TGTGCCAGCAGCCCGGGACAGACCTACGAGCAGTACTTC
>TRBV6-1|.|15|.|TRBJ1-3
CASSEGGVSGNTIYF
TGTGCCAGCAGTGAAGGTGGAGTCTCTGGAAACACCATATATTTT
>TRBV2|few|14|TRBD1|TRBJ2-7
CASSEVGQGYEQYF
TGTGCCAGCAGTGAAGTGGGACAGGGCTACGAGCAGTACTTC
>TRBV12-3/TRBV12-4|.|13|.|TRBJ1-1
CASSSGENTEAFF
TGTGCCAGCAGTTCCGGTGAGAACACTGAAGCTTTCTTT
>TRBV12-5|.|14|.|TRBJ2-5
CASGLNLGGETQYF
TGTGCTAGTGGTTTGAATCTGGGAGGCGAGACCCAGTACTTC
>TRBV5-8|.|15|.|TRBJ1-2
CASSFGGGWDYGYTF
TGTGCCAGCAGCTTCGGGGGGGGCTGGGACTATGGCTACACCTTC
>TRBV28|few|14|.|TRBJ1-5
CASSLFQNDQPQHF
TGTGCCAGCAGTTTATTCCAGAACGATCAGCCCCAGCATTTT
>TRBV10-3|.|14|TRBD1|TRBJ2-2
CAIRGQDDTGELFF
TGTGCCATCCGGGGACAGGACGACACCGGGGAGCTGTTTTTT
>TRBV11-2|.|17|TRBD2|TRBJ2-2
CASSLDLWTSAAGELFF
TGTGCCAGCAGCTTAGACCTTTGGACTAGCGCGGCCGGGGAGCTGTTTTTT
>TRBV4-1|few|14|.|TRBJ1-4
CASSQEPGFEKLFF
TGCGCCAGCAGCCAAGAACCGGGTTTCGAAAAACTGTTTTTT
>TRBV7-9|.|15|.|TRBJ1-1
CASTRELLGDTEAFF
TGTGCCAGCACCCGGGAGCTCCTGGGCGACACTGAAGCTTTCTTT
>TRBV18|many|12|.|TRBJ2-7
CASSPEGYEQYF
TGTGCCAGCTCACCGGAGGGCTACGAGCAGTACTTC
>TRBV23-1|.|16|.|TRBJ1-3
CASSHHPGFSGNTIYF
TGCGCCAGCAGTCACCATCCGGGGTTCTCTGGAAACACCATATATTTT
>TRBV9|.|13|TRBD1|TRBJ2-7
CASAPTGGLEQYF
TGTGCCAGCGCACCCACAGGGGGCCTTGAGCAGTACTTC
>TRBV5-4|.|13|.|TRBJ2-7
CASSLGQANEQYF
TGTGCCAGCAGCTTGGGACAGGCCAACGAGCAGTACTTC
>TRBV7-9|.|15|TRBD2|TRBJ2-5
CASTLSGTREETQYF
TGTGCCAGCACCCTCAGCGGGACCCGTGAAGAGACCCAGTACTTC
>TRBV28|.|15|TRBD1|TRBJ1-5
CASSFLQGGNQPQHF
TGTGCCAGCAGTTTTTTACAGGGGGGCAATCAGCCCCAGCATTTT
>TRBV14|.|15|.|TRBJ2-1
CASSHGQSTYNEQFF
TGTGCCAGCAGCCATGGACAGTCTACCTACAATGAGCAGTTCTTC
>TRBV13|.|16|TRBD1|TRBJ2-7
CASSSRDRLKSYEQYF
TGTGCCAGCAGCTCAAGGGACAGGTTAAAATCCTACGAGCAGTACTTC
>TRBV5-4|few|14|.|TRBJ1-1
CASSPPDKVTEAFF
TGTGCCAGCAGCCCACCGGACAAGGTAACTGAAGCTTTCTTT
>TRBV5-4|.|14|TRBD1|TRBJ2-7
CASSSTGGSDEQYF
TGTGCCAGCAGCTCGACAGGGGGCTCAGACGAGCAGTACTTC
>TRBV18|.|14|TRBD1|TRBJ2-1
CASSRTGVGNEQFF
TGTGCCAGCTCACGCACAGGGGTGGGCAATGAGCAGTTCTTC
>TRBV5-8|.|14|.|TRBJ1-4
CASNPRGGSEKLFF
TGTGCCAGCAACCCCCGGGGGGGGAGTGAAAAACTGTTTTTT
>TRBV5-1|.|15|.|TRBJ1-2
CASRPRQSRQEGYTF
TGCGCCAGCAGACCCCGACAGAGCCGCCAGGAGGGCTACACCTTC
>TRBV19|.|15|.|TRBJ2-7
CASSMYGGKHYEQYF
TGTGCCAGTAGTATGTACGGGGGAAAACACTACGAGCAGTACTTC
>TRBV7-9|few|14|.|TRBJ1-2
CASSFTGLESGYTF
TGTGCCAGCAGCTTCACAGGGCTGGAGAGTGGCTACACCTTC